The text below deals with one T cell receptor beta chain. This sample is part of a study of neurological immune-mediated disorders. Using its own MiXCR run on the 5' RACE reads, TCRdb lists one record per CDR3 protein. Of 35,000 to 40,000 distinct CDR3 sequences listed, 8.5% to 14% are singletons. V lost 8 bases to trimming and J lost 4 bases, with 18 bases between them. This CDR3 spans 14 amino acids. Time point reported: technical triplicate 1. The chain uses TRBV12-3 or TRBV12-4 and TRBJ2-7; D gene uncertain. The material sequenced was PBMCs. This TCR was sampled from a man aged 60 to 69 with HTLV-1-associated myelopathy (HAM/TSP). The CDR3 DNA reads as TGTGCCAGCCTCAAGTCGGAGTCGGAGTACGAGCAGTACTTC. It is translated as CASLKSESEYEQYF.